The sequence of this T cell receptor (beta chain) was determined in a study of cytomegalovirus exposure and HLA in healthy donors. Study-level points and caveats: Serostatus for CMV was the only available immune exposure information.

On this clone itself: The antigen remains unidentified. The sample has other DNA sequences that encode this CDR3 too.

Primers included in the PCR were 60 Vbeta and 13 Jbeta primers. Profiling relied on immunoSEQ multiplex PCR, and the TCRdb table lists in-frame clones only, not all of them. This sample has under 200,000 clones, with roughly 82% found just once. Trimming took 5 bases from V and 8 from J, leaving 13 bases between them. The CDR3 totals 13 residues. Germline CDR1 and CDR2: SGHTA and FQGNSA. V gene TRBV7-2 combines with J gene TRBJ2-1; TRBD2 might be the D (6 bases). Sequencing input: PBMCs. This sequence was found in a woman aged 45-60 years in good health and CMV-seropositive. For the CDR3, the DNA is TGTGCCAGCAGCAGACTAGTTCGGGATGAGCAGTTCTTC. This translates into CASSRLVRDEQFF.